This TCR beta chain was retrieved from a study of shared clonotypes between healthy human individuals. Findings and caveats of the study: Only blood underwent sampling, and tissue repertoires likely differ.

Germline-derived CDR1 and CDR2 are SSHAT and FNYEAQ (reference sequence). The length of the CDR3 is 14 residues. Splitting of each subset's genomic DNA was done evenly across several immunoSEQ plates. This table comes from immunoSEQ multiplex PCR, and its TCRdb copy is limited to in-frame clones, with some not included. The table records some 500,000 clones, roughly four fifths of them present only once. Turning to this clone: Its antigen remains unidentified. An end of the junction differs from the germline gene, which may be a read error.

The origin of this receptor is a woman aged 40-49 years in good health. Some clones in this sample may be carry-over from other donors' samples. Sequencing input: PBMCs. V is TRBV7-7 and J is TRBJ2-5; D perhaps matches TRBD2 (5 bases). The CDR3 loop reads CASSLAIGAETQYF. The CDR3 DNA sequence: TGTGCTAGCAGCTTAGCGATAGGAGCGGAGACCCAGTACTTC. Looking up the rest from reference TRBV7-7 and TRBJ2-5 gives the full variable domain: GAGVSQSPRYKVTKRGQDVTLRCDPISSHATLYWYQQALGQGPEFLTYFNYEAQPDKSGLPSDRFSAERPEGSISTLTIQRTEQRDSAMYRCASSLAIGAETQYFGPGTRLLVL.